These T cell receptor beta chains were read from a single sample in a study of blood T cells in healthy people across ages. MiXCR was run by TCRdb on the 5' RACE reads, yielding one entry per CDR3 protein. This sample has about 780,000 distinct CDR3 sequences; about a quarter occur once, and the top ten carry around 3%. The data were also submitted as part of a second study, on T cells of mothers and their children.

Material: blood. These receptors originate from a boy aged 10-17 years in good health. Both conserved end residues are part of each CDR3. D genes are given only for firm matches. A row's size may be missing; if present it is once, few, many or a size class.

d_gene	v_gene	abundance	j_gene	CDR3nt	CDR3aa
.	TRBV3-1	once	TRBJ1-2	TGTGCCAGCAGCCAAGATAGGGGTCAGGTCGATGGCTACACCTTC	CASSQDRGQVDGYTF
.	TRBV27	.	TRBJ2-2	TGTGCCAGCAGTACTCGGGGTGACACCGGGGAGCTGTTTTTT	CASSTRGDTGELFF
.	TRBV27	few	TRBJ1-2	TGTGCCAGCAGTTTAAATACTAACTATGGCTACACCTTC	CASSLNTNYGYTF
TRBD2	TRBV7-3	.	TRBJ2-3	TGTGCCAGCAGCTTAGAACTAGCGGCGACAGATACGCAGTATTTT	CASSLELAATDTQYF
TRBD2	TRBV7-3	.	TRBJ2-5	TGTGCCAGCAGCTTAACGGGTAGCGGGGGGGCCCAAGAGACCCAGTACTTC	CASSLTGSGGAQETQYF
.	TRBV20-1	few	TRBJ1-4	TGCAGTGCTTTCGGGACGCCGACTAATGAAAAACTGTTTTTT	CSAFGTPTNEKLFF
TRBD1	TRBV13	many	TRBJ2-4	TGTGCCAGCAGCTCCGGACAGGGCAAAAACATTCAGTACTTC	CASSSGQGKNIQYF
.	TRBV11-2	.	TRBJ2-3	TGTGCCAGCAGCTTAAAGGGGATCGGCACAGATACGCAGTATTTT	CASSLKGIGTDTQYF
.	TRBV12-3/TRBV12-4	.	TRBJ2-7	TGTGCCAGCAGTTTGATGGACGGAACCTACGAGCAGTACTTC	CASSLMDGTYEQYF
.	TRBV20-1	.	TRBJ2-4	TGCAGTGCTGGAGGAGGGACCGTGATAGCCAAAAACATTCAGTACTTC	CSAGGGTVIAKNIQYF